Each of the 16 T cell receptor beta chains below was sequenced from the same sample in a study of T cells in Graves' hyperthyroidism and ophthalmopathy. RNA transcripts gave rise to amplified TCR beta CDR3 regions. TCR CDR3 underwent first-round RT-PCR with the HTBI primer set. From the multiplex PCR reads, TCRdb called clonotypes with MiXCR, one entry per CDR3 protein. The table has roughly 750,000 distinct CDR3 sequences, around 15% seen once. The sample taken for sequencing was blood. The receptors come from a man aged 18 to 29 with Graves' hyperthyroidism.

On this clonotype: A single base separates this from a much larger clone, so it may be a read error. V usage is TRBV12-3 or TRBV12-4 and J usage is TRBJ2-1; D tentatively fits TRBD1 or TRBD2 (6 bases each). CDR3 length equals 16 residues. In nucleotides, the CDR3 is TGTGCCAGCAGTCCAACAGGGACTGGTTCCTACAATGAGCGGTTCTTC. Encoded protein: CASSPTGTGSYNERFF.

This clonotype was seen more than once but under ten times. The V call is TRBV7-3, the J call TRBJ2-3; D perhaps matches TRBD1 (5 bases). Germline lookup yields CDR1 SGHTA and CDR2 FQGTGA. CDR3 length: 14 residues. Deletions cut 5 bases from V and 5 bases from J, with 14 bases between. The CDR3 is CASSLGQGKDTQYF. CDR3 bases: TGTGCCAGCAGCCTAGGGCAGGGTAAAGATACGCAGTATTTT.

This clonotype appeared a few times. The chain is built from TRBV2 and TRBJ1-4, with a tentative D call TRBD1 (5 bases). Germline CDR1 reads SNHLY; CDR2 reads FYNNEI. V lost 6 bases and J 7 bases, leaving 18 bases between the germline ends. CDR3 length equals 15 residues. In DNA form, the CDR3 reads TGTGCCAGCAGCGAGGGCGATACAGGCCTTGAAAAACTGTTTTTT. Protein sequence: CASSEGDTGLEKLFF.

This clonotype was counted only a few times. The V and J genes are TRBV7-8 and TRBJ2-7; 7 bases match TRBD1. The V and J ends lost 4 bases and 0 bases, in that order; junction bases with no gene match: 3. Germline values: CDR1 SGHVS, CDR2 FQNEAQ. The CDR3 sequence is 14 residues long. The CDR3 DNA follows: TGTGCCAGCAGCTCGGACAGGATCTCCTACGAGCAGTACTTC. It codes for CASSSDRISYEQYF. Complete variable domain (other parts from reference TRBV7-8 and TRBJ2-7): GAGVSQSPRYKVAKRGQDVALRCDPISGHVSLFWYQQALGQGPEFLTYFQNEAQLDKSGLPSDRFFAERPEGSVSTLKIQRTQQEDSAVYLCASSSDRISYEQYFGPGTRLTVT.

In this sample, this clonotype turned up a few times. V usage is TRBV3-1 and J usage is TRBJ2-5, with 13 bases identical to TRBD2. The V and J ends lost 6 bases and 2 bases, in that order; junction bases with no gene match: 3. CDR1 and CDR2 (germline): LGHDT, YNNKEL (reference sequence). This CDR3 region has 15 residues. CDR3 sequence: CASRRTSGGQETQYF. CDR3 DNA: TGTGCCAGCAGGAGGACTAGCGGGGGACAAGAGACCCAGTACTTC.

This clonotype was found many times. The genes are TRBV11-2 and TRBJ2-1, with unresolved D. Trimming pared 0 bases from V and 3 bases from J, leaving 3 bases between. The CDR3 is 13 amino acids. CDR1 and CDR2 (germline): SGHAT, FQNNGV. For the CDR3, the DNA is TGTGCCAGCAGCTTAGACTACTACAATGAGCAGTTCTTC. Translating gives CASSLDYYNEQFF.

This clonotype has more than one count but fewer than ten. This chain uses TRBV12-3 or TRBV12-4 with TRBJ1-2; no definite D call. The CDR3 runs to 13 residues. The V end was cut by 6 bases, the J end by 6 bases, with 14 bases between. CDR3 protein: CASRITEKDGYTF. The CDR3 region has the DNA TGTGCCAGCAGAATCACAGAAAAAGATGGCTACACCTTC.

The rearrangement joins TRBV27 to TRBJ1-2; no definite D call. Germline loops: CDR1 MNHEY, CDR2 SMNVEV (reference sequence). This CDR3 spans 14 amino acids. The V end lost 8 bases, the J end lost 2 bases, and 15 bases lay between the germline ends. CDR3 nucleotides: TGTGCCAGCGGCCTTCATCCGGCGAACTATGGCTACACCTTC. Residues: CASGLHPANYGYTF.

This clonotype was picked up many times. V is TRBV27 and J is TRBJ2-4; D may be TRBD2 (6 bases). The V end lost 5 bases, the J end lost 10 bases, and 24 bases lay between the germline ends. This CDR3 spans 16 amino acids. The V gene's germline CDR1 is MNHEY and CDR2 SMNVEV (reference sequence). The CDR3 here is CASSTRTGVGKWIQYF. CDR3 DNA sequence: TGTGCCAGCAGTACCCGGACGGGGGTTGGGAAGTGGATTCAGTACTTC.

This clonotype was recorded once. CDR3 in amino acids: CASSQGERGTYEQYF. The CDR3 region has the DNA TGCGCCAGCAGCCAAGGGGAAAGGGGTACCTACGAGCAGTACTTC. V is TRBV4-3 and J is TRBJ2-7, with D perhaps TRBD1 (5 bases). Germline V gene data show CDR1 as LGHNA and CDR2 as YSLEER. V lost 1 base and J 2 bases, leaving 12 bases between the germline ends. This CDR3 is built from 15 residues.

V is TRBV7-9 and J is TRBJ2-4; D might be TRBD1 or TRBD2, each matching 5 bases. This CDR3 spans 15 amino acids. Germline assignment: CDR1 SEHNR and CDR2 FQNEAQ (reference sequence). The V end lost 7 bases, the J end lost 10 bases, and 23 bases lay between the germline ends. As DNA, the CDR3 is TGTGCCAGCACCTCCATGGGCTCGGGGCGAGGGATTCAGTACTTC. Translation: CASTSMGSGRGIQYF.

Turning to this clonotype: Just one base apart from a much larger clone, this may be a read error. The chain has TRBV2 and TRBJ1-2, with a possible D match to TRBD1 (6 bases). The CDR3 consists of 11 residues. Germline V CDR1 and CDR2: SNHLY, FYNNEI. DNA for the CDR3: TGTGCCAGCCGCCAGGGGTTTGGCTACGCCTTC. Its translation is CASRQGFGYAF.

This clonotype has only a few counts. This sequence joins TRBV19 and TRBJ2-4, with 7 bases identical to TRBD1. In germline, CDR1 is LNHDA, CDR2 SQIVND (reference sequence). The CDR3 length is 14 residues. After removal of 9 bases from V and 5 bases from J, the junction contained 10 bases not matched to a gene. The CDR3 region has the DNA TGTGCCAGGAACAGGGGTAGTCTCGAAAACATTCAGTACTTC. Amino acids: CARNRGSLENIQYF.

This clonotype was seen many times. The rearrangement links TRBV28 to TRBJ2-7; D may be TRBD1 or TRBD2 (5 bases each). This CDR3 is built from 13 residues. Germline V gene lookup returns CDR1 MDHEN and CDR2 SYDVKM. Trimming left V 2 bases short and J 9 bases short, with 14 bases between. CDR3 loop: CASSLRGLWGQYF. CDR3 bases: TGTGCCAGCAGTTTACGGGGCCTCTGGGGGCAGTACTTC. The variable domain in full, with the rest retrieved from reference TRBV28 and TRBJ2-7, is DVKVTQSSRYLVKRTGEKVFLECVQDMDHENMFWYRQDPGLGLRLIYFSYDVKMKEKGDIPEGYSVSREKKERFSLILESASTNQTSMYLCASSLRGLWGQYFGPGTRLTVT.

This clonotype has a count of ten or more. The genes are TRBV12-3 or TRBV12-4 and TRBJ2-5; tentatively, D is TRBD1 (6 bases). The CDR3 loop spans 14 amino acids. Trimming took 1 base from V and 3 from J, leaving 9 bases between them. DNA for the CDR3: TGTGCCAGCAGTTTAGAGGGGGTCGAAGAGACCCAGTACTTC. As protein: CASSLEGVEETQYF.

This clonotype has a count of ten or more. The chain is built from TRBV29-1 and TRBJ1-2; 8 nucleotides align to TRBD1. With V trimmed by 2 bases and J by 2 bases, 1 base remained unmatched. This CDR3 has 13 amino acids. Germline-derived CDR1 and CDR2 are SQVTM and ANQGSEA. CDR3 protein: CSVERQGNYGYTF. The CDR3 DNA reads as TGCAGCGTTGAAAGACAGGGGAACTATGGCTACACCTTC.